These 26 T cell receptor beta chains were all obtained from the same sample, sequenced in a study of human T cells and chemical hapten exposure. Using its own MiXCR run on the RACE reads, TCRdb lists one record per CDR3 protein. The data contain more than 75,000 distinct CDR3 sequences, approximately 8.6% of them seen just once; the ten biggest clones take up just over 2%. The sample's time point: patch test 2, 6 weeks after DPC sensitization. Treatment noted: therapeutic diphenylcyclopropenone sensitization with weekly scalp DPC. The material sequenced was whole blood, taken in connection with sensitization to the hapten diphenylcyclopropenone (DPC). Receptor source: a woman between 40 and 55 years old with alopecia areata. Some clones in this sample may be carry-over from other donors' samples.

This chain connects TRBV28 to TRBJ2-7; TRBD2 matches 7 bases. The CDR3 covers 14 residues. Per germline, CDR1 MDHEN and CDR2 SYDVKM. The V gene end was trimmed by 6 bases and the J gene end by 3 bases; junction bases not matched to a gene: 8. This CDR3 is CASSRTSNHYEQYF. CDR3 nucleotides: TGTGCCAGCAGCCGGACTAGTAATCACTACGAGCAGTACTTC. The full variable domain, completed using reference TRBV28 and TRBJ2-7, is DVKVTQSSRYLVKRTGEKVFLECVQDMDHENMFWYRQDPGLGLRLIYFSYDVKMKEKGDIPEGYSVSREKKERFSLILESASTNQTSMYLCASSRTSNHYEQYFGPGTRLTVT.

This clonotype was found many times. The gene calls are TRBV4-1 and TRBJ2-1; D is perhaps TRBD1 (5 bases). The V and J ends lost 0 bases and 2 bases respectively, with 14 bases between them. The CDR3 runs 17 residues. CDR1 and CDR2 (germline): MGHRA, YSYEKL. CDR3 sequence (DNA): TGCGCCAGCAGCCAAGAACCCCCCAGGGTCCCCTACAATGAGCAGTTCTTC. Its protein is CASSQEPPRVPYNEQFF.

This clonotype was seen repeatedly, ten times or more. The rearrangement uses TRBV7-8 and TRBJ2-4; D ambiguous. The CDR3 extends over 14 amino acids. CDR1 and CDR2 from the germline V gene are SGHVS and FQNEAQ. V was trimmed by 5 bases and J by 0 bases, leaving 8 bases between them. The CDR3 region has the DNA TGTGCCAGCAGCCCCCCGTTAGCCAAAAACATTCAGTACTTC. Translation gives CASSPPLAKNIQYF. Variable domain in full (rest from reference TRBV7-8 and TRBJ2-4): GAGVSQSPRYKVAKRGQDVALRCDPISGHVSLFWYQQALGQGPEFLTYFQNEAQLDKSGLPSDRFFAERPEGSVSTLKIQRTQQEDSAVYLCASSPPLAKNIQYFGAGTRLSVL.

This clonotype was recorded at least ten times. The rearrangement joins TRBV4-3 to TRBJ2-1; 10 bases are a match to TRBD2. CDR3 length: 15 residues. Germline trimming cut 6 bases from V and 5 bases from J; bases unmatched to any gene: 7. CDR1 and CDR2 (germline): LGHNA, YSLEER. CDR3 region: CASRRELAGNNEQFF. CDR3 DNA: TGCGCCAGCAGGAGGGAACTAGCGGGAAACAATGAGCAGTTCTTC.

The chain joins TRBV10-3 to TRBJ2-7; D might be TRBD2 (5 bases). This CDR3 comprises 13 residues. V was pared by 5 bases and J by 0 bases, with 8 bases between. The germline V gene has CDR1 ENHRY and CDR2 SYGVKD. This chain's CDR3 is CAISIGSSYEQYF. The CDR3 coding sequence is TGTGCCATCAGTATAGGGAGCTCCTACGAGCAGTACTTC.

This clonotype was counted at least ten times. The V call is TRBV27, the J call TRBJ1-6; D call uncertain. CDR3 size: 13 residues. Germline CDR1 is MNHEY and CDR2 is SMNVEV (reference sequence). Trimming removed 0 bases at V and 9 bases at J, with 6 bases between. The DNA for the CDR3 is TGTGCCAGCAGTTTATCGCTGATTTCACCCCTCCACTTT. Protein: CASSLSLISPLHF.

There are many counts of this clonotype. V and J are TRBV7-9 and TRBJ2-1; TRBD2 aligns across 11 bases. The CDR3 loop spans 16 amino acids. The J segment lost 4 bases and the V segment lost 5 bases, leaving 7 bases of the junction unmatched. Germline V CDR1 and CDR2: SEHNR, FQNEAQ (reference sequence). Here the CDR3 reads CASSPIPSGRYNEQFF. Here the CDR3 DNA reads TGTGCCAGCAGCCCGATACCTAGCGGGAGGTACAATGAGCAGTTCTTC.

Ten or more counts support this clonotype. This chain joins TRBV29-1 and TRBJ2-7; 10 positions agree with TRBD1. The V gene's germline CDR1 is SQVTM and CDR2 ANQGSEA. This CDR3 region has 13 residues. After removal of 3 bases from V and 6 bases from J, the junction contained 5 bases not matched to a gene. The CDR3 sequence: CSVEGTGDREQYF. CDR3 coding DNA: TGCAGCGTTGAGGGGACAGGGGATCGCGAGCAGTACTTC.

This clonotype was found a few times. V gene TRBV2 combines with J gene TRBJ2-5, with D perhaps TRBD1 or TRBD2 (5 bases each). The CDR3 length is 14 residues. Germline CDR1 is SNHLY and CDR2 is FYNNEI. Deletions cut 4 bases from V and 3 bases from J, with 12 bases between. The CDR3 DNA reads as TGTGCCAGCAGTGTGGGTCAGGGAGAAGAGACCCAGTACTTC. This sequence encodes CASSVGQGEETQYF.

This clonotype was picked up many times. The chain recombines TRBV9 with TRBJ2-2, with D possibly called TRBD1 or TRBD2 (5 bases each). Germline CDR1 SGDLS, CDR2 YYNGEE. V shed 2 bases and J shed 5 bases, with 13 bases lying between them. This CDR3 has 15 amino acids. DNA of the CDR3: TGTGCCAGCAGCGTCGACTGGGACGCTACCGGGGAGCTGTTTTTT. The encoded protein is CASSVDWDATGELFF.

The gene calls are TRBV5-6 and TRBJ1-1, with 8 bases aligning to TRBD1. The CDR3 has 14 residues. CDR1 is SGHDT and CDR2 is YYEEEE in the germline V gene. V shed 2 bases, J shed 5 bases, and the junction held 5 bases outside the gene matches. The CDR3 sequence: CASSFGQGGTEAFF. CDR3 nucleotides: TGTGCCAGCAGCTTCGGACAGGGAGGGACTGAAGCTTTCTTT.

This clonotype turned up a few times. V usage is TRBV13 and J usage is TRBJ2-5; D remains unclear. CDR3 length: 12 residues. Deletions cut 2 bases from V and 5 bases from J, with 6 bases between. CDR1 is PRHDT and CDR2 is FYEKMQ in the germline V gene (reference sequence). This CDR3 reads CASSLIGETQYF. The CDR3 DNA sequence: TGTGCCAGCAGCTTAATCGGCGAGACCCAGTACTTC.

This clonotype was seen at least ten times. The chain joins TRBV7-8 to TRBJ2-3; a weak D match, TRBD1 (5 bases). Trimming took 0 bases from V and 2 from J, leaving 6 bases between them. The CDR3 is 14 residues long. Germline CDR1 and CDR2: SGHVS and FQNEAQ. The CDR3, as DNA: TGTGCCAGCAGCTTAGCACAGGCCACAGATACGCAGTATTTT. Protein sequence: CASSLAQATDTQYF.

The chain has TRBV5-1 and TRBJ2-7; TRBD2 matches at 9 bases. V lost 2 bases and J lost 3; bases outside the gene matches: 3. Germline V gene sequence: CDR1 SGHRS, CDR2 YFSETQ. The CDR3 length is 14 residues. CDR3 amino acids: CASSFSGSSYEQYF. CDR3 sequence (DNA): TGCGCCAGCAGCTTTAGCGGGAGTAGCTACGAGCAGTACTTC.

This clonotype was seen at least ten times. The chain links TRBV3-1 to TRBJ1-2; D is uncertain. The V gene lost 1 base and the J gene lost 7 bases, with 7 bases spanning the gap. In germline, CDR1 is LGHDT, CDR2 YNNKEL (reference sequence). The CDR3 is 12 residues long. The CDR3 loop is CASSQVWSGYTF. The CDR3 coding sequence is TGTGCCAGCAGCCAAGTTTGGAGTGGCTACACCTTC.

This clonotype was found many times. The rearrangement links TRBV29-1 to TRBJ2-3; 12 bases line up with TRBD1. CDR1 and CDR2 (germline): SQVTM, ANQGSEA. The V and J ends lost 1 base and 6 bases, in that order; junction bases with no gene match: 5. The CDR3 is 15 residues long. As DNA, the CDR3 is TGCAGCGTTGAAGGCGGGACAGGGGGCTGGGATACGCAGTATTTT. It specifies CSVEGGTGGWDTQYF.

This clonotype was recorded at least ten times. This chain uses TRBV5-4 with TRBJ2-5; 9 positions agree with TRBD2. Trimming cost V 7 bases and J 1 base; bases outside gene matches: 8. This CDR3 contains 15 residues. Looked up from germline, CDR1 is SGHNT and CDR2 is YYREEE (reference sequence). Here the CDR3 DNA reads TGTGCCAGCTCCTTTAGCGGGAGCCCCCAAGAGACCCAGTACTTC. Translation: CASSFSGSPQETQYF.

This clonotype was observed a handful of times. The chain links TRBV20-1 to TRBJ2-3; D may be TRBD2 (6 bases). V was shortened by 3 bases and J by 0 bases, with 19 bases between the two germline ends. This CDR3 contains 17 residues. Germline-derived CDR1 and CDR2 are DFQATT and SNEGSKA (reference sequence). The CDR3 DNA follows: TGCAGTGCTAGGAGGTGGAGACTAGAGTCTAGCACAGATACGCAGTATTTT. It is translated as CSARRWRLESSTDTQYF.

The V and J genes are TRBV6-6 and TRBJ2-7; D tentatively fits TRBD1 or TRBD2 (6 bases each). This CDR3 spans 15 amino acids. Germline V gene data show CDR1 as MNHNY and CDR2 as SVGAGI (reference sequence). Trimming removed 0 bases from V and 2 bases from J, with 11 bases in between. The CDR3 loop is CASSYSGGAPYEQYF. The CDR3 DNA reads TGTGCCAGCAGTTACTCCGGGGGCGCCCCCTACGAGCAGTACTTC.

DNA for the CDR3: TGTGCCAGCAGTTACAGCGGGGGTCCCTACAATGAGCAGTTCTTC. This encodes CASSYSGGPYNEQFF. The chain combines TRBV6-5 with TRBJ2-1; 8 bases are a match to TRBD2. This CDR3 has 15 residues. Trimming at V came to 2 bases and at J to 2 bases, leaving 2 bases not matched to a gene. CDR1 and CDR2 (germline): MNHEY, SVGAGI.

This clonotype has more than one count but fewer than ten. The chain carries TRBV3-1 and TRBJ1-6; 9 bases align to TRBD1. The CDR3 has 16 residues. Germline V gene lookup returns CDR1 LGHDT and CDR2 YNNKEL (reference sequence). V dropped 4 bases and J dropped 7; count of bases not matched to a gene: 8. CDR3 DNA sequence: TGTGCCAGCAGCCGCCTTCGGACAGGGGTAAATTCACCCCTCCACTTT. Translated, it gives CASSRLRTGVNSPLHF.

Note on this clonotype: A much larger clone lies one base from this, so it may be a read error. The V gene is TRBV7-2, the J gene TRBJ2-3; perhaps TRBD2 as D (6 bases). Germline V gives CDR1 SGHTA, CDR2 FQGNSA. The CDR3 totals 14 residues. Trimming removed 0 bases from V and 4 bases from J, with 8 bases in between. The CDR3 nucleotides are TGTGCCAGCAGCTTAGCGCGGGGATCAGATACGCAGTATTTT. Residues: CASSLARGSDTQYF.

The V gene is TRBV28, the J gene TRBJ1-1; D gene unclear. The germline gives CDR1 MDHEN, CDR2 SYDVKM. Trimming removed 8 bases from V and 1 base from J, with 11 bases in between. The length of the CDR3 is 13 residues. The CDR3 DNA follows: TGTGCCAGCGGGCGGGGTCGGAACACTGAAGCTTTCTTT. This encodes CASGRGRNTEAFF.

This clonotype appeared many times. Here the CDR3 reads CAISTGGNQPQHF. The CDR3 DNA is TGTGCCATCTCGACAGGGGGCAATCAGCCCCAGCATTTT. The V gene is TRBV10-3, the J gene TRBJ1-5; 8 bases fit TRBD1. Germline V gene data show CDR1 as ENHRY and CDR2 as SYGVKD. The CDR3 loop spans 13 amino acids. The trim removed 8 bases at V and 2 bases at J, leaving 2 bases unmatched.

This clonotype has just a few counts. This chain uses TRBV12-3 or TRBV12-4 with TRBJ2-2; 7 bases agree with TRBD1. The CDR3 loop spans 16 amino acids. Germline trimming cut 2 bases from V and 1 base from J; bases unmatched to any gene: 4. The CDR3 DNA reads TGTGCCAGCAGTTTAATATGGACAGGGAACACCGGGGAGCTGTTTTTT. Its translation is CASSLIWTGNTGELFF.

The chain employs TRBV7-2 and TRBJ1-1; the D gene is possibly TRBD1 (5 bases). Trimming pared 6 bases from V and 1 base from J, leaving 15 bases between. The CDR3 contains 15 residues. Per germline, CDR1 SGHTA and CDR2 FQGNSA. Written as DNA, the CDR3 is TGTGCCAGCAGAAAGCCGGGACTGAGGAACACTGAAGCTTTCTTT. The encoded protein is CASRKPGLRNTEAFF. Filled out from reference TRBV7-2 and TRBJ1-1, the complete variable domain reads GAGVSQSPSNKVTEKGKDVELRCDPISGHTALYWYRQSLGQGLEFLIYFQGNSAPDKSGLPSDRFSAERTGGSVSTLTIQRTQQEDSAVYLCASRKPGLRNTEAFFGQGTRLTVV.